The entry below describes one T cell receptor beta chain. This specimen belongs to a study of T cell changes during pregnancy in multiple sclerosis. Assay: immunoSEQ multiplex PCR; the TCRdb copy retains only in-frame clones and omits some. In the table there are 35,000 to 45,000 clones, 70% to 90% of which are singletons. Trimming cost V 1 base and J 4 bases, with 16 bases left between them. The CDR3 sequence is 17 residues long. Per germline, CDR1 MDHEN and CDR2 SYDVKM. Sequences were derived from CD4+ T cells from peripheral blood mononuclear cells, sampled in the first trimester of pregnancy. The chain carries TRBV28 and TRBJ1-4; D is unresolved. The sequence was collected from a female donor with multiple sclerosis, enrolled in a pregnancy study. DNA for the CDR3: TGTGCCAGCAGTTTATTGGGCGGGGATCGGGGTAATGAAAAACTGTTTTTT. It specifies CASSLLGGDRGNEKLFF.